This T cell receptor (beta chain) comes out of a study of control samples from healthy donors and cancer patients (TCRdb year 2020). This clone was detected a few times. Its antigen is unknown. Within one base of it there is no much larger clone, and no base qualities were kept. The library relied on the immunoSEQ multiplex PCR assay. The source is immuneACCESS, and TCRdb retained only in-frame sequences with V and J called. Part of the clones is not carried over; for the studies checked, unresolved V genes explain less than half of this, and the remainder is unexplained. Here the sample has 170,000 or so clones; nearly 90% occur a single time. The biggest ten clones account for roughly 1.5% of the sample. The sample was blood. The receptor was isolated from a woman aged 45-65 years in good health.

At the DNA level, the sequence is TGCAGCGTTGAATACGGGTCCACGAACACCGGGGAGCTGTTTTTT. The encoded protein is CSVEYGSTNTGELFF. In this chain, TRBV29-1 is recombined with TRBJ2-2, with the D gene call left open. V lost 2 bases and J lost 0 bases; the stretch between them is 10 bases long. CDR3 length: 15 amino acids, cysteine to phenylalanine. Only the CDR3 DNA is retained, 45 bases long and in frame from the first base. CDR1 and CDR2, looked up from the germline V gene, are SQVTM and ANQGSEA.